The present T cell receptor (beta chain) was sequenced within a study of blood T cell repertoires in COVID-19. Study summary: Donors in the United States, Italy and Spain gave samples during acute or convalescent COVID-19. From T cells, B-cell-depleted T cells, or PBMCs came the material, which was cDNA or gDNA.

Methods used by the authors: Counts of nucleated cells, estimated from reference gene primer amplification, were obtained. Profiled with immunoSEQ multiplex PCR; TCRdb holds only in-frame clones, not every one. V, J and clone size were drawn from that table, and D and trimming were deduced from the DNA. The table has hundreds of thousands of clones, about 88% seen once. The V gene lost 0 bases and the J gene lost 6 bases, with 12 bases spanning the gap. This CDR3 has 14 amino acids. The germline gives CDR1 LGHNA, CDR2 YSLEER. Sequencing was performed on peripheral blood. This rearrangement joins TRBV4-3 to TRBJ2-7, with a tentative D call TRBD1 (6 bases). The receptor comes from a woman between 40 and 55 years old who had recovered from COVID-19. CDR3 sequence reads: CASSQDGVRGEQYF. In nucleotides, the CDR3 is TGCGCCAGCAGCCAAGATGGGGTCAGGGGCGAGCAGTACTTC.